Presented here are 18 T cell receptor beta chains from one specimen sequenced in a study of identical twins. TCRdb re-analysed the 5' RACE reads in MiXCR, keeping a single row per CDR3 protein. The data contain 470,000 or so distinct CDR3 sequences, less than 25% of them singletons. These records were also assigned to another study, of T cells expressing NK-cell markers.

The sequencing input was CD4+ T cells sorted from blood. Receptor source: a woman under 30 in good health.

In this sample, this clonotype turned up a few times. V and J are TRBV7-2 and TRBJ2-1, with 12 bases aligning to TRBD2. This CDR3 has 17 residues. The trim removed 1 base at V and 6 bases at J, leaving 7 bases unmatched. Germline CDR1 and CDR2: SGHTA and FQGNSA. The CDR3 DNA is TGTGCCAGCAGCTTAGTGGGGCCGGGACTAGCGGGCAATGAGCAGTTCTTC. Amino acids: CASSLVGPGLAGNEQFF.

Details on this clonotype: One end of the junction fails to match germline, which may point to a read error. The CDR3 spells CVSSLQETQYF. The CDR3 DNA is TGTGTCAGCAGCCTACAGGAGACCCAGTACTTC. This chain joins TRBV3-1 and TRBJ2-5, with D uncertain. The CDR3 runs to 11 residues. The V gene's germline CDR1 is LGHDT and CDR2 YNNKEL (reference sequence).

The chain carries TRBV25-1 and TRBJ2-6; D gene unclear. V was trimmed by 11 bases and J by 1 base, leaving 9 bases between them. This CDR3 comprises 13 residues. Germline-derived CDR1 and CDR2 are MGHDK and SYGVNS. The CDR3 is CASLASGANVLTF. CDR3 nucleotide sequence: TGTGCCTCCTTGGCTTCTGGGGCCAACGTCCTGACTTTC.

The table lists this clonotype with a few counts. The rearrangement uses TRBV21-1 and TRBJ1-5; the D call of TRBD1 is as the table states it, not checked on the DNA. TRBV21-1 constitutes a pseudogene. CDR3 size: 14 residues. CDR3 amino acids: CASSWDRSNQPQHF. The CDR3 DNA reads as TGTGCCAGCAGCTGGGACCGTTCAAATCAGCCCCAGCATTTT.

This rearrangement joins TRBV3-1 to TRBJ2-1; 7 nucleotides match TRBD1. Germline V gene lookup returns CDR1 LGHDT and CDR2 YNNKEL (reference sequence). CDR3 length equals 15 residues. J gave up 9 bases and V 0 bases, and 8 bases lay outside the gene matches. This chain's CDR3 is CASSQDRSYRGEQFF. CDR3 sequence (DNA): TGTGCCAGCAGCCAAGACAGGAGCTACAGGGGTGAGCAGTTCTTC.

V usage is TRBV7-2 and J usage is TRBJ2-3; tentative D call: TRBD1 (5 bases). Germline V gene sequence: CDR1 SGHTA, CDR2 FQGNSA. V lost 4 bases and J lost 4, with 12 bases in between. There are 14 residues in the CDR3. The CDR3 coding sequence is TGTGCCAGCAGCTCAGCAGGGTGGGCAGATACGCAGTATTTT. As protein: CASSSAGWADTQYF.

This clonotype was observed a handful of times. This could be a read error, since a much larger clone is one nucleotide away. This chain links TRBV7-8 with TRBJ2-7; 7 bases map to TRBD1. The CDR3 is 12 residues long. Germline V gene sequence: CDR1 SGHVS, CDR2 FQNEAQ. V was pared by 2 bases and J by 6 bases, with 1 base of the junction left unmatched. The CDR3 is CASSLHRGEQYF. In nucleotides, the CDR3 is TGTGCCAGCAGCTTACACAGGGGCGAGCAGTACTTC.

This clonotype was counted between two and nine times. The chain combines TRBV27 with TRBJ2-1; 8 bases are shared with TRBD1. Per the germline V gene, CDR1 is MNHEY and CDR2 is SMNVEV (reference sequence). The junction had 3 bases not matched to a gene; V was cut back by 5 bases and J by 3 bases. The CDR3 consists of 14 residues. CDR3 in DNA: TGTGCCAGCAGTACAGACAGGGGCTACAATGAGCAGTTCTTC. Translating it yields CASSTDRGYNEQFF.

This clonotype was counted between two and nine times. V and J are TRBV7-2 and TRBJ2-1, with TRBD2 matching over 8 bases. This CDR3 is built from 15 residues. Looked up from germline, CDR1 is SGHTA and CDR2 is FQGNSA. V lost 1 base to trimming and J lost 8 bases; unmatched junction nucleotides: 7. CDR3 amino acids: CASSLVPGGPDEQFF. The CDR3 DNA is TGTGCCAGCAGCTTAGTTCCGGGGGGGCCGGATGAGCAGTTCTTC.

The chain joins TRBV27 to TRBJ2-7; D is perhaps TRBD1 or TRBD2 (5 bases each). The germline V gene has CDR1 MNHEY and CDR2 SMNVEV (reference sequence). The V gene lost 2 bases and the J gene lost 4 bases, with 27 bases spanning the gap. This CDR3 is built from 19 residues. This CDR3 is CASSLEMLRGSTVGYEQYF. The DNA for the CDR3 is TGTGCCAGCAGTTTAGAGATGTTGAGGGGATCGACGGTTGGGTACGAGCAGTACTTC.

V and J are TRBV20-1 and TRBJ2-1; D is possibly TRBD2 (5 bases). Deletions cut 3 bases from V and 2 bases from J, with 20 bases between. The CDR3 consists of 17 residues. CDR1 and CDR2 (germline): DFQATT, SNEGSKA (reference sequence). CDR3 residues: CSASSGLLGKAYNEQFF. The CDR3 bases are TGCAGTGCTAGTTCCGGGCTACTAGGAAAGGCCTACAATGAGCAGTTCTTC.

The sample holds a few counts of this clonotype. The genes are TRBV24-1 and TRBJ2-3; 12 bases line up with TRBD2. The CDR3 length is 16 residues. V dropped 3 bases and J dropped 3; count of bases not matched to a gene: 3. Per the germline V gene, CDR1 is KGHDR and CDR2 is SFDVKD. The CDR3 nucleotides are TGTGCCACCAGTGATCCTAGCGGGGGGGCGACAGATACGCAGTATTTT. Translated: CATSDPSGGATDTQYF.

The chain employs TRBV20-1 and TRBJ2-7, with 8 bases aligning to TRBD2. CDR1 DFQATT and CDR2 SNEGSKA come from the germline V gene (reference sequence). The CDR3 runs to 14 residues. V shed 3 bases, J shed 6 bases, and the junction held 10 bases outside the gene matches. CDR3 sequence: CSARGLGVGGEQYF. The DNA of the CDR3 is TGCAGTGCTAGGGGACTAGGGGTTGGTGGCGAGCAGTACTTC.

This clonotype has just a few counts. V usage is TRBV4-2 and J usage is TRBJ1-1, with D unresolved. Trimming took 4 bases from V and 8 from J, leaving 14 bases between them. The germline CDR1 and CDR2 sequences are LGHNA and YNFKEQ. This CDR3 has 13 residues. The CDR3 protein is CASSLEWAREAFF. The CDR3 DNA sequence: TGTGCCAGCAGCCTTGAATGGGCCAGGGAAGCTTTCTTT.

The gene calls are TRBV20-1 and TRBJ1-2; 7 bases line up with TRBD1. V lost 5 bases, J lost 2 bases, and 2 bases stayed unmatched. Germline assignment: CDR1 DFQATT and CDR2 SNEGSKA (reference sequence). This CDR3 has 12 residues. DNA for the CDR3: TGCAGTGCTCACAGGGGAAACTATGGCTACACCTTC. Residues: CSAHRGNYGYTF.

The chain joins TRBV29-1 to TRBJ2-5; either TRBD1 or TRBD2 may fit D (5 bases each). This CDR3 comprises 14 residues. V shed 7 bases and J shed 1 base, with 16 bases lying between them. CDR1 and CDR2 (germline): SQVTM, ANQGSEA. This CDR3 reads CSGSLGVPQETQYF. CDR3 DNA sequence: TGCAGCGGTTCACTAGGGGTCCCCCAAGAGACCCAGTACTTC.

The CDR3 region has the DNA TGCGCCAGCAGCTTGCATGCGGAGATGGGCCAAGAGACCCAGTACTTC. Its protein product is CASSLHAEMGQETQYF. The rearrangement joins TRBV5-1 to TRBJ2-5, with D unresolved. The V and J ends lost 1 base and 1 base respectively, with 14 bases between them. Germline CDR1 SGHRS, CDR2 YFSETQ. CDR3 length: 16 amino acids.

This clonotype was detected a few times. The chain carries TRBV5-1 and TRBJ2-1, with TRBD1 as a possible D gene (5 bases). Germline V gene sequence: CDR1 SGHRS, CDR2 YFSETQ. The CDR3 consists of 13 residues. The V and J ends lost 0 bases and 10 bases respectively, with 11 bases between them. Written as DNA, the CDR3 is TGCGCCAGCAGCTTGGTAGGGGTAAGCGAGCAGTTCTTC. Its protein is CASSLVGVSEQFF. The complete variable domain, with remaining parts taken from reference TRBV5-1 and TRBJ2-1, reads KAGVTQTPRYLIKTRGQQVTLSCSPISGHRSVSWYQQTPGQGLQFLFEYFSETQRNKGNFPGRFSGRQFSNSRSEMNVSTLELGDSALYLCASSLVGVSEQFFGPGTRLTVL.